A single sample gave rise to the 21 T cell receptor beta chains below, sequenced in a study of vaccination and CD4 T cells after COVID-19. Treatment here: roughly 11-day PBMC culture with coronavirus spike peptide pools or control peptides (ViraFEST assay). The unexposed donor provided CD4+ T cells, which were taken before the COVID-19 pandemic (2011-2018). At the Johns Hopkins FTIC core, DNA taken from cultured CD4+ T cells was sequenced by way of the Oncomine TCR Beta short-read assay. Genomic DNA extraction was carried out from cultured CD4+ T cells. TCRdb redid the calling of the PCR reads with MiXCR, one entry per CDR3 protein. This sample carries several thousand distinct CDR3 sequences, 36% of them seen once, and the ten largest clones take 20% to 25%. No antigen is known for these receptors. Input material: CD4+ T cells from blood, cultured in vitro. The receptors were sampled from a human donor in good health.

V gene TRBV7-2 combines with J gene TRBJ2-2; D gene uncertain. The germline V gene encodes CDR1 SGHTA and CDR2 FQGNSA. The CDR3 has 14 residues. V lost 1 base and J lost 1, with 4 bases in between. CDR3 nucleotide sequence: TGTGCCAGCAGCTTAGTCAGGAACACCGGGGAGCTGTTTTTT. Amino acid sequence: CASSLVRNTGELFF.

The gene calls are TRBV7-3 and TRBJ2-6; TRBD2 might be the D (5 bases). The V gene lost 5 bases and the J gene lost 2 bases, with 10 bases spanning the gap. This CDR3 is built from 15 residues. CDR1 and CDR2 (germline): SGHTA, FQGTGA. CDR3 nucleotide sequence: TGTGCCAGCAGCCCCTCGAGGGCTGGGGCCAACGTCCTGACTTTC. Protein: CASSPSRAGANVLTF. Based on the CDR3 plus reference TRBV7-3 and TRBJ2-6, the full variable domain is GAGVSQTPSNKVTEKGKYVELRCDPISGHTALYWYRQSLGQGPEFLIYFQGTGAADDSGLPNDRFFAVRPEGSVSTLKIQRTERGDSAVYLCASSPSRAGANVLTFGAGSRLTVL.

The CDR3 loop is CASKGRETQYF. The CDR3 nucleotides read TGTGCCAGCAAGGGGAGGGAAACGCAGTATTTT. The chain carries TRBV2 and TRBJ2-3; TRBD2 aligns across 7 bases. V dropped 7 bases and J dropped 9; count of bases not matched to a gene: 4. This CDR3 has 11 amino acids. The V gene's germline CDR1 is SNHLY and CDR2 FYNNEI.

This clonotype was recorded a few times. CDR3 loop: CASSPRGGRPNQPQHF. CDR3 DNA sequence: TGTGCCAGCAGCCCAAGGGGGGGGCGGCCCAATCAGCCCCAGCATTTT. The chain combines TRBV28 with TRBJ1-5; D is perhaps TRBD1 (6 bases). V was clipped by 6 bases and J by 3 bases, with 18 bases between them. The CDR3 is 16 residues long. Germline-derived CDR1 and CDR2 are MDHEN and SYDVKM.

The CDR3, as DNA: TGTGCCAGCAGCGAGGACAGACCAAATTCACCCCTCCACTTT. Translated, it gives CASSEDRPNSPLHF. The rearrangement joins TRBV7-9 to TRBJ1-6; TRBD1 is a possible D gene (6 bases). The CDR3 runs to 14 residues. Germline lookup yields CDR1 SEHNR and CDR2 FQNEAQ (reference sequence). Deletions cut 5 bases from V and 7 bases from J, with 12 bases between.

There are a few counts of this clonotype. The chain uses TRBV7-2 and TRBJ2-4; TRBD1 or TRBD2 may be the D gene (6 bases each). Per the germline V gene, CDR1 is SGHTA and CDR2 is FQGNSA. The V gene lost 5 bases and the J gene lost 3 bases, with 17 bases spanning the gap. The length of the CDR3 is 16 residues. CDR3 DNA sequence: TGTGCCAGCAGCCCCGGGGGCGGCAGGGGCAAAAACATTCAGTACTTC. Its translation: CASSPGGGRGKNIQYF.

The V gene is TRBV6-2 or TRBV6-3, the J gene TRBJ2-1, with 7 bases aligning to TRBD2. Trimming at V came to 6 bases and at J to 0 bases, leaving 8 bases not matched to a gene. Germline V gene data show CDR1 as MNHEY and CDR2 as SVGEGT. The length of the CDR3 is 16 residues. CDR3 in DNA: TGTGCCAGCAGCTCTCAGCGGGAAGCCTCCTACAATGAGCAGTTCTTC. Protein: CASSSQREASYNEQFF.

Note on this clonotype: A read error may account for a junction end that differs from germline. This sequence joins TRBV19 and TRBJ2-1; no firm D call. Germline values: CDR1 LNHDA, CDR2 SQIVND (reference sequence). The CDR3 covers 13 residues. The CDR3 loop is CASSLDTANEQFF. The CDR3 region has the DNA TGTGCCAGTAGTCTAGACACGGCCAATGAGCAGTTCTTC.

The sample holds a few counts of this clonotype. The CDR3: CASSGGQGETQYF. The DNA for the CDR3 is TGTGCCAGCAGCGGGGGACAGGGGGAGACCCAGTACTTC. V usage is TRBV6-1 and J usage is TRBJ2-5; TRBD1 aligns across 10 bases. CDR1 and CDR2 from the germline V gene are MNHNS and SASEGT. CDR3 size: 13 residues. Trimming removed 6 bases from V and 5 bases from J; junction bases left unmatched: 3.

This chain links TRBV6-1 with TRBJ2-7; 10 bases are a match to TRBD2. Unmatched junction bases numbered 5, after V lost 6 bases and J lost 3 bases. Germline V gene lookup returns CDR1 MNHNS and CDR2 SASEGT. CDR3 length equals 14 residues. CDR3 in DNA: TGTGCCAGCAGACGGACTAGCGGAGTCTACGAGCAGTACTTC. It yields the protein CASRRTSGVYEQYF.

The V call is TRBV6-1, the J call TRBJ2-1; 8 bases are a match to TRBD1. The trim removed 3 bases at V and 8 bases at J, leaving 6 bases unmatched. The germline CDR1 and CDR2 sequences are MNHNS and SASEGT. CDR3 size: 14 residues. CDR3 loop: CASSEGQGADEQFF. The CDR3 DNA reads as TGTGCCAGCAGTGAGGGGCAGGGGGCGGATGAGCAGTTCTTC.

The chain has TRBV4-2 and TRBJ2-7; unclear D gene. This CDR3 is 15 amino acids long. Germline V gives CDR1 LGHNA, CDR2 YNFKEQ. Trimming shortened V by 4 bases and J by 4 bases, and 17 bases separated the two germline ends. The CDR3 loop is CASSRIGRSDYEQYF. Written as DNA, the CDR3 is TGTGCCAGCAGCCGTATCGGACGGTCCGATTACGAGCAGTACTTC.

The CDR3 bases are TGTGCCAGTATGGGTAGATTATTCACCGGGGAGCTGTTTTTT. Translated, it gives CASMGRLFTGELFF. The chain recombines TRBV19 with TRBJ2-2; D is undetermined. The CDR3 length is 14 residues. Trimming removed 7 bases from V and 4 bases from J, with 13 bases in between. CDR1 and CDR2 (germline): LNHDA, SQIVND (reference sequence).

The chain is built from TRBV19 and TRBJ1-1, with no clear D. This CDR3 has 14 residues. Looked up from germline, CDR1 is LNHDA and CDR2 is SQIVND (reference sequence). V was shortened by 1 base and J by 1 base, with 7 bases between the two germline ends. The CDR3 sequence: CASSIAGRNTEAFF. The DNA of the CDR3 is TGTGCCAGTAGTATAGCGGGGAGGAACACTGAAGCTTTCTTT.

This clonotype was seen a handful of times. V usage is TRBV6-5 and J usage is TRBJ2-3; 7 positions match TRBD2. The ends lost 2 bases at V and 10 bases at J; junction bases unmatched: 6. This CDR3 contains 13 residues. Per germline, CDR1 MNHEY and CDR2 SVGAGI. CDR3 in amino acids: CASSYRDYRSQYF. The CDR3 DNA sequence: TGTGCCAGCAGTTACAGGGACTACCGGTCGCAGTATTTT.

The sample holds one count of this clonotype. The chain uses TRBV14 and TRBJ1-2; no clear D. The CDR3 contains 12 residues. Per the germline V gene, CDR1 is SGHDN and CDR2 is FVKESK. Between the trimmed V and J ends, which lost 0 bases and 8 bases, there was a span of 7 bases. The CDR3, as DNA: TGTGCCAGCAGCCAAGACATCCGGGGCTACACCTTC. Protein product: CASSQDIRGYTF.

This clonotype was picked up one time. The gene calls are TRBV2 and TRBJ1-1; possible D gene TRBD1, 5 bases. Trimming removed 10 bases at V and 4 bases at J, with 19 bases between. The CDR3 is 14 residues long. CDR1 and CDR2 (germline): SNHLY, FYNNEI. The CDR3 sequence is CATRDPGESTEAFF. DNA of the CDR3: TGTGCCACCAGGGACCCCGGAGAGAGCACTGAAGCTTTCTTT. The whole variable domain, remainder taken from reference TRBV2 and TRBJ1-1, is EPEVTQTPSHQVTQMGQEVILRCVPISNHLYFYWYRQILGQKVEFLVSFYNNEISEKSEIFDDQFSVERPDGSNFTLKIRSTKLEDSAMYFCATRDPGESTEAFFGQGTRLTVV.

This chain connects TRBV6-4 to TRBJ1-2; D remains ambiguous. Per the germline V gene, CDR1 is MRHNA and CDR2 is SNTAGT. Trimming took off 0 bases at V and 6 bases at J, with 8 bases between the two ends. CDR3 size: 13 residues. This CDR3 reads CASSDSISHGYTF. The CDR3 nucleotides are TGTGCCAGCAGTGACTCGATCAGTCATGGCTACACCTTC.

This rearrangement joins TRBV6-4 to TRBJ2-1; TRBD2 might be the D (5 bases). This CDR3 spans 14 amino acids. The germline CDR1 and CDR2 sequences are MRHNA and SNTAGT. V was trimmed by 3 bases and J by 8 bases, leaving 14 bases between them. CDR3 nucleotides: TGTGCCAGCAGTGAGGGAGACCCCGGGGATGAGCAGTTCTTC. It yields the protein CASSEGDPGDEQFF.

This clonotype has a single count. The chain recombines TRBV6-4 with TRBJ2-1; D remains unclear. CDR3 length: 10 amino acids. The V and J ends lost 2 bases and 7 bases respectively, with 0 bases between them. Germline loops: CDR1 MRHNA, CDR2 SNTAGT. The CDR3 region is CASSDNEQFF. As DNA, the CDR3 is TGTGCCAGCAGTGACAATGAGCAGTTCTTC.

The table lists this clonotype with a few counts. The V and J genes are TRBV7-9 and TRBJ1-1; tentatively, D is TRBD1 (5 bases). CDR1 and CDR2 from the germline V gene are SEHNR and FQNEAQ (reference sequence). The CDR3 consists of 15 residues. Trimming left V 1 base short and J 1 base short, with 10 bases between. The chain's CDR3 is CASSLGGGWNTEAFF. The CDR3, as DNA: TGTGCCAGCAGCTTAGGCGGGGGGTGGAACACTGAAGCTTTCTTT.